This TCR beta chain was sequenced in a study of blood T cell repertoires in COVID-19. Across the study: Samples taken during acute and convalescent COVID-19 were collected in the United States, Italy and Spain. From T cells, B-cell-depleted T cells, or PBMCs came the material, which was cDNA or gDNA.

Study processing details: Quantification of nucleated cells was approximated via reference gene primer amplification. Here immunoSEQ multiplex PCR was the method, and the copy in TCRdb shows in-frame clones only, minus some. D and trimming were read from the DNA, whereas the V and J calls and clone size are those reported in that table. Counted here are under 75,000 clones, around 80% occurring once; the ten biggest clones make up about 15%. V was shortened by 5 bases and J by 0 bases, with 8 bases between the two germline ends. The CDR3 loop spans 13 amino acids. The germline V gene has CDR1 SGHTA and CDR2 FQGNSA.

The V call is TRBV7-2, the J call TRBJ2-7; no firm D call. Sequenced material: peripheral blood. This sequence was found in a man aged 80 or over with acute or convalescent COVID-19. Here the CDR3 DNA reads TGTGCCAGCAGCAACGTCGGCTCCTACGAGCAGTACTTC. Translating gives CASSNVGSYEQYF.